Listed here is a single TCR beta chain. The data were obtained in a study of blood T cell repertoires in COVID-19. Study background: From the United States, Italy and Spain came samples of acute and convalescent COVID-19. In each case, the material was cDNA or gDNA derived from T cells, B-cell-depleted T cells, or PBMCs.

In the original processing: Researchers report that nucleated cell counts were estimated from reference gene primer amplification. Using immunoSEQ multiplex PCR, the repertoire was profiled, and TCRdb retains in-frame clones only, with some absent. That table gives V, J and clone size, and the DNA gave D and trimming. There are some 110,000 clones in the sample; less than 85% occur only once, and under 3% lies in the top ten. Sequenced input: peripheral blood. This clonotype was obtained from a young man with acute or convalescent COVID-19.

In DNA form, the CDR3 reads TGTGCCAGCAGTTACTCGATTCAGAATTCACCCCTCCACTTT. Protein sequence: CASSYSIQNSPLHF. This chain connects TRBV6-2 or TRBV6-3 to TRBJ1-6, with unresolved D. CDR1 is MNHEY and CDR2 is SVGEGT in the germline V gene. V was cut by 0 bases and J by 7 bases, with 7 bases left in between. The CDR3 runs 14 residues.